The rows below give T cell receptor beta chains drawn from one sample of a study of T cell repertoires in cytomegalovirus infection. Antigens of these TCRs are unknown. TCRdb passed the reads through MiXCR, listing each CDR3 protein once. The table has some 700,000 distinct CDR3 sequences, 33% seen once. The sample was cultured PBMCs, taken from culture after CMV antigen stimulation. The receptors here all came from a human donor in good health (CMV status not recorded). Some clones in this sample may be carry-over from other donors' samples. The CDR3 runs from the conserved cysteine through the conserved F or W. The order of the fields is J gene, V gene, D gene, clone size, CDR3 protein, CDR3 DNA. A D gene is named only where the DNA matches it firmly. Clone sizes are given selectively: once, few, many, or a class where the clone is expanded.

TRBJ2-7 | TRBV12-3/TRBV12-4 | . | . | CASSFNGIPYEQYF | TGTGCCAGCAGTTTTAACGGTATACCCTACGAGCAGTACTTC
TRBJ1-2 | TRBV4-1 | TRBD1 | few | CASSQTGFGDGYTF | TGCGCCAGCAGCCAGACAGGGTTTGGAGATGGCTACACCTTC
TRBJ2-1 | TRBV7-2 | TRBD2 | . | CASSFGVGTTNEQFF | TGTGCCAGCAGCTTTGGGGTAGGGACTACCAATGAGCAGTTCTTC
TRBJ1-3 | TRBV7-2 | . | few | CASSLSPFSGNTIYF | TGTGCCAGCAGCTTATCGCCCTTCTCTGGAAACACCATATATTTT
TRBJ2-1 | TRBV9 | TRBD2 | . | CASSVGGLAGIYEQFF | TGTGCCAGCAGCGTAGGGGGACTAGCGGGGATATATGAGCAGTTCTTC
TRBJ1-4 | TRBV7-2 | . | . | CASSHGTGWEKLFF | TGTGCCAGCAGCCACGGGACTGGTTGGGAAAAACTGTTTTTT
TRBJ2-7 | TRBV11-2 | . | . | CASSLAGFGEQYF | TGTGCCAGCAGCTTGGCAGGGTTCGGGGAGCAGTACTTC
TRBJ2-7 | TRBV7-2 | . | . | CASSLYVVGDGDYEQYF | TGTGCCAGCAGCTTATATGTCGTCGGGGACGGAGACTACGAGCAGTACTTC
TRBJ2-4 | TRBV4-1 | TRBD1 | few | CASSPKTGPLAKNIQYF | TGCGCCAGCAGCCCGAAGACAGGGCCACTAGCCAAAAACATTCAGTACTTC
TRBJ2-1 | TRBV7-2 | TRBD2 | few | CASSPRLAGGPEQFF | TGTGCCAGCAGCCCCAGACTAGCGGGGGGGCCTGAGCAGTTCTTC
TRBJ2-1 | TRBV15 | . | . | CATRRVGGYNEQFF | TGTGCCACCAGGAGAGTTGGGGGATACAATGAGCAGTTCTTC
TRBJ2-7 | TRBV29-1 | TRBD1 | . | CSVEGNTGASYEQYF | TGCAGCGTTGAGGGAAATACAGGGGCCTCCTACGAGCAGTACTTC
TRBJ2-2 | TRBV7-2 | . | few | CASSLGLGASTGELFF | TGTGCCAGCAGCTTAGGCCTGGGGGCATCCACCGGGGAGCTGTTTTTT